This TCR beta chain was recorded in a study of T cells after yellow fever vaccination. By 5'RACE template switching, TCR cDNA was produced, with a universal primer site and UMIs added in the process. TCRdb itself ran the 5' RACE reads through MiXCR, one entry per CDR3 protein. Of some 420,000 distinct CDR3 sequences listed, around 19% are singletons. Study-level results: The appearance of a small share of clonotypes in both CD4 and CD8 compartments was observed. Contamination of FACS-sorted repertoires by abundant clonotypes from the bulk population could occur.

This clonotype was detected only a few times. Its antigen is unidentified. The CDR3 runs to 15 residues. Germline V gives CDR1 SGHNT, CDR2 YENEEA. The V and J ends lost 6 bases and 9 bases, in that order; junction bases with no gene match: 13. This chain joins TRBV11-3 and TRBJ2-1; TRBD2 matches 8 bases. The sequenced sample was PBMCs, obtained before the yellow fever booster vaccination. The clonotype comes from a man in his late teens or twenties who received the YFV17D yellow fever vaccine. Here the CDR3 reads CASSKTGGHSGEQFF. Here the CDR3 DNA reads TGTGCCAGCAGTAAGACGGGGGGGCATTCGGGTGAGCAGTTCTTC.